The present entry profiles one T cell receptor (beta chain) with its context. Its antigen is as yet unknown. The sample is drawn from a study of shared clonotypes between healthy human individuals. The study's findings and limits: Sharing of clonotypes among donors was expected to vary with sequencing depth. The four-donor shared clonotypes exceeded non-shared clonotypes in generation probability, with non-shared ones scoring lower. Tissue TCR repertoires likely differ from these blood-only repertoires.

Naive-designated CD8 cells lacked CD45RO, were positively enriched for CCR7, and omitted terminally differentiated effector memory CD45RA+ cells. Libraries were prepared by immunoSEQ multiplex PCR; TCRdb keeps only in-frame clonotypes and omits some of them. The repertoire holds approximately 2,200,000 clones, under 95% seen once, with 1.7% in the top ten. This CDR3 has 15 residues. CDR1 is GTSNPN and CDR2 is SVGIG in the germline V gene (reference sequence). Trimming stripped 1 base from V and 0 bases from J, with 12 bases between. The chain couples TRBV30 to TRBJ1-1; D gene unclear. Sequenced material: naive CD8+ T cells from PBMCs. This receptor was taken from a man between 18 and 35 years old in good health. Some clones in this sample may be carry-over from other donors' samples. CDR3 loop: CAWSGEAVMNTEAFF. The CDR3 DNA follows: TGTGCCTGGAGTGGGGAGGCAGTCATGAACACTGAAGCTTTCTTT. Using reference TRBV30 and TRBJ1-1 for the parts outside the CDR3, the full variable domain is SQTIHQWPATLVQPVGSPLSLECTVEGTSNPNLYWYRQAAGRGLQLLFYSVGIGQISSEVPQNLSASRPQDRQFILSSKKLLLSDSGFYLCAWSGEAVMNTEAFFGQGTRLTVV.